The text below deals with one TCR beta chain. What it binds is unknown. Trimming took 4 bases from V and 0 from J, leaving 7 bases between them. This CDR3 spans 14 amino acids. Germline loops: CDR1 SNHLY, CDR2 FYNNEI. Measured with immunoSEQ multiplex PCR; TCRdb has only the in-frame clones, and not every one. Of some 130,000 clones listed, approximately 84% are singletons. The source of the sample is a study of T cell responses to AZD1222 COVID-19 vaccine. Study in general: Pooled together were second doses at about 4 or about 12 weeks. Study conclusions and caveats: Just a handful of AZD1222 recipients tested seropositive at baseline. No day 14 peak samples; only post-peak repertoires were characterized. Within unmutated variant regions lay the reported targets of nearly half of spike-specific TCRs.

The sequenced sample was peripheral blood, obtained on day 0 of AZD1222 vaccination. The V call is TRBV2, the J call TRBJ1-3, with D maybe TRBD1 (5 bases). The sequence was obtained from an adult in good health. CDR3 bases: TGTGCCAGCAGTGCAGGGATCTCTGGAAACACCATATATTTT. This translates into CASSAGISGNTIYF.